This entry is about one T cell receptor beta chain. Its antigen is unknown. Each 10 ml fresh peripheral blood draw supplied the PBMCs. With V trimmed by 7 bases and J by 2 bases, 8 bases remained unmatched. Germline V gene data show CDR1 as MNHNS and CDR2 as SASEGT. The CDR3 has 15 residues. TCR beta CDR3 sequences were amplified from RNA transcripts. During a first-round RT-PCR of the TCR CDR3, the HTBI primer set was used. TCRdb reanalysed the multiplex PCR reads using MiXCR and keeps one entry per CDR3 protein. The sample records approximately 700,000 distinct CDR3 sequences, less than 20% being singletons. The sample belongs to a study of T cells in Graves' hyperthyroidism and ophthalmopathy. At the level of the study: The authors collected peripheral blood at initial diagnosis, before any treatment.

Study outcomes and limitations: Appearing also in blood were most of the thyroid clonotypes expanded above 0.001. Progression to ophthalmopathy was predicted a median of roughly 6.5 months early.

The receptor was isolated from a man younger than 35 with Graves' hyperthyroidism. Source material: blood. The chain joins TRBV6-1 to TRBJ2-3, with 8 bases matching TRBD1. The CDR3 loop is CASTLQGAYTDTQYF. CDR3 sequence (DNA): TGTGCCAGCACCCTCCAGGGGGCATACACAGATACGCAGTATTTT.